This entry concerns a single T cell receptor beta chain. This clonotype was seen more than once but under ten times. The antigen it binds to is not known. No base quality values were provided; no much bigger clone lies one nucleotide off. For repertoire sequencing, the TCR beta CDR3 regions were amplified from RNA transcripts. The first round was an RT-PCR using HTBI primers with the Qiagen OneStep RT-PCR kit, and this first round was followed by a second-round multiplex PCR, then size selection and purification. Libraries were sequenced paired-end with 100 bp reads on an Illumina HiSeq2000. The authors' analysis ran thus. SOAPnuke was used to process the reads, throwing out any read that had adapters, had uncalled bases, had a mean Phred below 15, or lacked an exact constant-primer or identifier match. COPE v1.2.5 was used to merge high-quality paired reads. Clonotypes were defined as unique nucleotide sequences and were aligned to IMGT TRB V, D and J references using MiTCR v1.1. The analysis was limited to V-J combinations with a frequency above 0.0001, which together covered around 99% of the repertoires. A TCR clonal expansion and chaos score per V-J combination was defined as the ratio of F50 clonal expansion to chaos observed in the TCRdist matrix. Welch's t-statistics and random forest were used to reduce the features to some 13 V-J combinations, which were then used as input to a naive Bayes classifier. Thyroid-blood repertoire similarity was quantified with the Morisita-Horn index. TCRdb trimmed public reads at Q25 via fastp, called clones via MiXCR and kept in-frame beta chains. When rows share a CDR3 protein, they turn into one entry using the most common DNA and genes. Clone size and V and J calls follow TCRdb, not the original study. In all, the sample holds about 740,000 distinct CDR3 sequences, and around 40% of those were seen once. The ten largest clones represent less than 55% of the sample.

The ophthalmopathy patients had moderately to severely active disease, with a Clinical Activity Score of 3 or higher, a NOSPECS grade of 4 or higher, and a disease duration of less than 3 months. Patients with other autoimmune diseases, uncontrolled infections, pregnancy or lactation were excluded from the study. Diagnosis relied on clinical symptoms, serum thyroxine, TRAb, thyroid ultrasound and orbital computed tomography. Ficoll-Paque density gradient centrifugation was used to isolate PBMCs from around 10 ml of fresh peripheral blood. Total RNA was extracted using Trizol reagent, and RNA quality was checked on an Agilent 2100 Bioanalyzer. This record belongs to a study of Graves' ophthalmopathy and Graves' hyperthyroidism (dated by TCRdb to 2016 to 2018). For the study in its entirety: Peripheral blood samples were taken at the time of initial diagnosis, before any treatment was given. The study used signatures of the TCR beta repertoire to tell Graves' ophthalmopathy apart from Graves' hyperthyroidism and to predict which patients would progress to ophthalmopathy. In total, around 140 blood samples were TCR-sequenced: 43 ophthalmopathy, around 75 hyperthyroidism and approximately 17 hyperthyroidism-to-ophthalmopathy patients. A discovery set of about 99 patients (roughly 43 ophthalmopathy, some 58 stable hyperthyroidism) was enrolled to explore V-J signatures distinguishing ophthalmopathy from hyperthyroidism. For independent validation, a separate cohort was made up of about 18 hyperthyroidism patients plus 17 patients who later progressed from hyperthyroidism to ophthalmopathy. T-cell repertoires of thyroid tissue and blood were compared in about six hyperthyroidism patients. Once sampling was done, hyperthyroidism patients were given methimazole at a starting dose of 30 mg daily, while ophthalmopathy patients were given high-dose intravenous methylprednisolone.

The paper's findings and limits, for the study overall: In validation, the model predicted ophthalmopathy progression with 70.59% sensitivity and roughly 72% specificity; fewer than 15 predicted patients were CT-confirmed with GO in a median of roughly 6.8 months. Among expanded thyroid clonotypes with frequency above 0.001, most also showed up in blood, which suggests that blood repertoires may reflect the thyroid immune response. Ophthalmopathy was separated from stable hyperthyroidism by the 13-signature model with about 89% sensitivity and around 81% specificity in cross-validation and with 80%/75% in the test set. Sample size was not statistically predetermined, and group allocation was not concealed from the investigators.

Reading from cysteine to phenylalanine, the CDR3 counts 14 amino acids. Only the CDR3 DNA is retained, 42 bases long and in frame from the first base. Reading the germline V gene (reference sequence) gives CDR1 SEHNR and CDR2 FQNEAQ. The trim is 4 bases for V and 2 bases for J, with a gap of 12 bases between the germline ends. This TCR was recovered from an adult man with Graves' ophthalmopathy. The rearrangement combines TRBV7-9 with TRBJ2-7, and the D gene may be TRBD1, 5 bases matching. Material: peripheral blood. The CDR3 has the sequence CASSSMGPPYEQYF. The nucleotides are TGTGCCAGCAGCTCCATGGGGCCTCCCTACGAGCAGTACTTC.